Reported below is one TCR beta chain. Its matching antigen is unknown. TCRdb independently ran MiXCR on the RT-PCR reads; one entry per CDR3 protein. The table records about 23,000 distinct CDR3 sequences, over 70% of them present only once. This sample is part of a study of yellow fever vaccine responses in identical twins. Study-wide results and limits: In identical twins, vaccine T cell responses appeared partly shared and partly individual.

Germline lookup yields CDR1 KGHSH and CDR2 LQKENI. The CDR3 length is 13 residues. V was pared by 4 bases and J by 5 bases, with 0 bases of the junction left unmatched. V and J are TRBV18 and TRBJ2-1, with 9 bases matching TRBD2. The input for sequencing was T cells from blood (PBMCs), unsorted or a sorted subset (not recorded which), taken before or after yellow fever vaccination (not recorded which). The clonotype originates from a woman under 30 who received the yellow fever vaccine. CDR3 amino acids: CASSLAGDNEQFF. The CDR3 DNA reads TGTGCCAGCTCACTAGCGGGGGACAATGAGCAGTTCTTC. Based on the CDR3 plus reference TRBV18 and TRBJ2-1, the full variable domain is NAGVMQNPRHLVRRRGQEARLRCSPMKGHSHVYWYRQLPEEGLKFMVYLQKENIIDESGMPKERFSAEFPKEGPSILRIQQVVRGDSAAYFCASSLAGDNEQFFGPGTRLTVL.